This record concerns one TCR beta chain sequence. The antigen remains unidentified. Primers for the PCR totalled 60 Vbeta and 13 Jbeta. Clones were read by immunoSEQ multiplex PCR, and TCRdb kept only the in-frame ones, dropping some. The profile covers 150,000 to 200,000 clones, with roughly 84% appearing a single time and approximately 1.2% taken by the ten largest. This record belongs to a study of cytomegalovirus exposure and HLA in healthy donors. Study-level findings and limits: Prior analysis indicated that the majority of TCR beta V segments exhibited productivity approximately 87% or approximately 30% of the time.

Sequenced: PBMCs. This receptor was obtained from a girl aged 2 to 10 in good health and CMV-seropositive.

CDR3 nucleotide sequence: TGTGCCAGCAGCGGAGGGGGCGCAGATACGCAGTATTTT. Protein sequence: CASSGGGADTQYF. The chain employs TRBV9 and TRBJ2-3; 7 bases agree with TRBD1. CDR1 is SGDLS, CDR2 YYNGEE, per germline. Unmatched junction bases numbered 2, after V lost 3 bases and J lost 4 bases. The CDR3 contains 13 residues.